This entry describes one T cell receptor beta chain. The CDR3 length is 13 residues. Looked up from germline, CDR1 is KGHDR and CDR2 is SFDVKD. V gave up 4 bases and J gave up 5 bases, with 10 bases separating them. Genomic DNA acted as the template from which TCR beta VDJ combination and CDR3 sequence profiling were carried out. TCRdb reanalysed the reads using MiXCR and keeps one entry per CDR3 protein. This table has fewer than 200,000 distinct CDR3 sequences, 60% to 70% appearing once. This sample is drawn from a study of CD8+CD57+ T cells in acquired aplastic anemia. Study-level information: Average DNA yield from sorted CD4+ and CD8+ cells was around 3 ug.

The specimen sequenced was sorted CD4+, CD8+, or CD8+CD57+ T cells (not recorded which) from PBMCs. The genes are TRBV24-1 and TRBJ2-5, with a tentative D call TRBD2 (6 bases). The clonotype comes from a human donor in good health. Here the CDR3 DNA reads TGTGCCACCAGTGACGGAGGGCGGGAGACCCAGTACTTC. As protein: CATSDGGRETQYF.